This T cell receptor beta chain stems from a study of response to subunit inactivated influenza vaccine. TCRdb passed the RT-PCR reads through MiXCR, listing each CDR3 protein once. The sample shows 490,000 or so distinct CDR3 sequences, around 8% of them seen only once. The V segment lost 6 bases and the J segment 6 bases; nucleotides outside the gene matches: 2. Germline CDR1 and CDR2: LNHDA and SQIVND (reference sequence). The length of the CDR3 is 12 residues. About this clonotype: Antigen: not known.

Study-level findings and limits: The authors proposed limited new T cell recruitment per seasonal influenza vaccination.

This specimen consisted of PBMCs from blood, obtained about 24 months after vaccination. The receptor comes from a man aged 50 to 75 who received an inactivated influenza vaccine. The J gene is TRBJ2-5, the V gene TRBV19, with 9 bases matching TRBD1. Here the CDR3 reads CASRDRGQTQYF. CDR3 in DNA: TGTGCCAGTAGGGACAGGGGACAGACCCAGTACTTC.